The 25 T cell receptor beta chains given below trace back to one sample, sequenced in a study of blood T cell repertoires in COVID-19. The data were produced by immunoSEQ multiplex PCR, yet TCRdb's version contains in-frame clones alone and is incomplete. The data hold about 31,000 clones, with about 90% observed a single time. Sequencing used peripheral blood. The receptor set was obtained from a human donor in a cohort sampled during active COVID-19.

The V call is TRBV27, the J call TRBJ2-5, with TRBD1 matching 11 bases. The junction had 7 bases not matched to a gene; V was cut back by 6 bases and J by 4 bases. The CDR3 runs to 15 residues. CDR1 and CDR2 from the germline V gene are MNHEY and SMNVEV (reference sequence). The CDR3 loop reads CASSPAGTGGETQYF. Here the CDR3 DNA reads TGTGCCAGCAGCCCTGCCGGGACAGGGGGAGAGACCCAGTACTTC.

The rearrangement joins TRBV7-9 to TRBJ1-4; D unclear. This CDR3 contains 15 residues. V lost 5 bases and J lost 8, with 18 bases in between. CDR1 SEHNR and CDR2 FQNEAQ come from the germline V gene (reference sequence). DNA of the CDR3: TGTGCCAGCAGCATTCTTCGGGAAATGGGAGAAAAACTGTTTTTT. It specifies CASSILREMGEKLFF.

The J gene is TRBJ1-3, the V gene TRBV5-1, with D perhaps matching TRBD1 (5 bases). The length of the CDR3 is 16 residues. Germline CDR1 and CDR2: SGHRS and YFSETQ. Trimming stripped 0 bases from V and 3 bases from J, with 13 bases between. The CDR3 is CASSLAGGKYGNTIYF. Written as DNA, the CDR3 is TGCGCCAGCAGCTTGGCCGGGGGGAAGTATGGAAACACCATATATTTT.

V and J are TRBV3-1 (or the pseudogene TRBV3-2) and TRBJ1-5, with no clear D. Germline CDR1 LGHDT, CDR2 YNNKEL (reference sequence). The CDR3 loop spans 15 amino acids. V lost 0 bases and J lost 6, with 12 bases in between. CDR3 nucleotides: TGTGCCAGCAGCCAAGATCCGACTCTCGGTCAGCCCCAGCATTTT. It encodes CASSQDPTLGQPQHF.

The chain combines TRBV30 with TRBJ1-3; D is unclear. V lost 2 bases and J 0 bases, leaving 8 bases between the germline ends. Germline-derived CDR1 and CDR2 are GTSNPN and SVGIG (reference sequence). The CDR3 sequence is 14 residues long. The CDR3 spells CAWSPGTSGNTIYF. The CDR3 DNA is TGTGCCTGGAGTCCGGGAACCTCTGGAAACACCATATATTTT.

This clone has a handful of counts. The genes are TRBV6-2 or TRBV6-3 and TRBJ1-2; D remains unclear. CDR3 length equals 13 residues. CDR1 and CDR2 (germline): MNHEY, SVGEGT. The V and J ends lost 6 bases and 10 bases respectively, with 18 bases between them. This CDR3 is CASSSFPYDSYTF. The CDR3 nucleotides are TGTGCCAGCAGCTCCTTTCCGTATGACTCCTACACCTTC.

The chain employs TRBV28 and TRBJ2-7; 9 bases map to TRBD1. The V gene's germline CDR1 is MDHEN and CDR2 SYDVKM. Trimming removed 6 bases from V and 5 bases from J; junction bases left unmatched: 14. The CDR3 runs 16 residues. CDR3 nucleotide sequence: TGTGCCAGCAGAAGACAGGGGGAACGTTGGGGAAACGAGCAGTACGTC. It specifies CASRRQGERWGNEQYV.

The genes are TRBV30 and TRBJ1-5; the D is unclear. The V gene's germline CDR1 is GTSNPN and CDR2 SVGIG (reference sequence). CDR3 size: 13 residues. The V end lost 4 bases, the J end lost 1 base, and 8 bases lay between the germline ends. CDR3 residues: CAWNLESNQPQHF. The CDR3 nucleotides read TGTGCCTGGAATTTAGAAAGCAATCAGCCCCAGCATTTT.

V is TRBV5-1 and J is TRBJ1-2; D might be TRBD1 (5 bases). V gave up 4 bases and J gave up 5 bases, with 12 bases separating them. The germline V gene has CDR1 SGHRS and CDR2 YFSETQ. The CDR3 is 13 residues long. The CDR3 sequence is CASSVSGTYGYTF. The CDR3 region has the DNA TGCGCCAGCAGCGTATCAGGGACTTATGGCTACACCTTC.

The J gene is TRBJ2-7, the V gene TRBV10-3, with 8 bases lining up with TRBD1. There are 13 residues in the CDR3. Germline CDR1 is ENHRY and CDR2 is SYGVKD. With V trimmed by 6 bases and J by 3 bases, 4 bases remained unmatched. This chain's CDR3 is CAISRDRLYEQYV. The CDR3 DNA is TGTGCCATCAGCAGGGACAGGCTCTACGAGCAGTACGTC.

As DNA, the CDR3 is TGCGCCAGCAGCCCCCCGTCCCCCTCTGGGGCCAACGTCCTGACTTTC. Its protein is CASSPPSPSGANVLTF. The V and J genes are TRBV5-1 and TRBJ2-6; no clear D gene. Looked up from germline, CDR1 is SGHRS and CDR2 is YFSETQ. V lost 4 bases and J lost 0, with 11 bases in between. The CDR3 spans 16 residues.

This rearrangement joins TRBV6-1 to TRBJ1-3, with D hard to call. This CDR3 has 14 amino acids. From germline, CDR1 is MNHNS and CDR2 SASEGT. Between the trimmed V and J ends, which lost 2 bases and 1 base, there was a span of 6 bases. CDR3 coding DNA: TGTGCCAGCAGTGAACGGGTATCTGGAAACACCATATATTTT. This sequence encodes CASSERVSGNTIYF.

This clone was observed once. The J gene is TRBJ2-3, the V gene TRBV3-1 (or the pseudogene TRBV3-2), with a tentative D call TRBD1 (5 bases). The CDR3 length is 15 residues. The V and J ends lost 5 bases and 6 bases respectively, with 18 bases between them. Germline V CDR1 and CDR2: LGHDT, YNNKEL (reference sequence). The CDR3 here is CASSGAGIFLDTQYF. DNA of the CDR3: TGTGCCAGCAGCGGGGCAGGTATTTTTCTTGATACGCAGTATTTT.

V gene TRBV28 combines with J gene TRBJ2-5; no clear D gene. V lost 10 bases and J lost 1, with 10 bases in between. In germline, CDR1 is MDHEN, CDR2 SYDVKM. This CDR3 is built from 12 residues. This CDR3 is CAISSFQETQYF. In DNA form, the CDR3 reads TGTGCCATCAGCTCCTTCCAAGAGACCCAGTACTTC. The whole variable domain, remainder taken from reference TRBV28 and TRBJ2-5, is DVKVTQSSRYLVKRTGEKVFLECVQDMDHENMFWYRQDPGLGLRLIYFSYDVKMKEKGDIPEGYSVSREKKERFSLILESASTNQTSMYLCAISSFQETQYFGPGTRLLVL.

The CDR3 is CASRGRGILDGYTF. CDR3 DNA sequence: TGTGCCAGCAGGGGGAGGGGCATACTAGATGGCTACACCTTC. The V gene is TRBV5-4, the J gene TRBJ1-2; weak D call: TRBD1 (5 bases). The V end lost 5 bases, the J end lost 6 bases, and 17 bases lay between the germline ends. The CDR3 is 14 residues long. Germline V gene data show CDR1 as SGHNT and CDR2 as YYREEE (reference sequence).

In the case of this clone: Other DNA sequences within the sample encode an identical CDR3. The V and J genes are TRBV4-1 and TRBJ2-3; perhaps TRBD1 as D (6 bases). V gave up 2 bases and J gave up 4 bases, with 16 bases separating them. The germline V gene encodes CDR1 MGHRA and CDR2 YSYEKL. The CDR3 runs 16 residues. CDR3 loop: CASSQPTGFVPDTQYF. The DNA of the CDR3 is TGCGCCAGCAGCCAACCCACAGGGTTTGTCCCAGATACGCAGTATTTT.

This chain's CDR3 is CAISGLRGTEAFF. The CDR3 region has the DNA TGTGCCATCAGTGGCCTCAGGGGTACTGAAGCTTTCTTT. The rearrangement joins TRBV10-3 to TRBJ1-1, with D possibly being TRBD1 (6 bases). Between the trimmed V and J ends, which lost 4 bases and 5 bases, there was a span of 11 bases. Germline values: CDR1 ENHRY, CDR2 SYGVKD. There are 13 residues in the CDR3.

The CDR3 here is CASSQEQDGTDTQYF. In DNA, the CDR3 is TGCGCCAGCAGCCAAGAACAGGATGGCACAGATACGCAGTATTTT. V usage is TRBV4-3 and J usage is TRBJ2-3, with a possible D match to TRBD1 (5 bases). This CDR3 is 15 amino acids long. Germline V gives CDR1 LGHNA, CDR2 YSLEER. The V end was cut by 0 bases, the J end by 1 base, with 8 bases between.

The V and J genes are TRBV19 and TRBJ1-3; D unclear. Trimming shortened V by 6 bases and J by 3 bases, and 9 bases separated the two germline ends. The CDR3 spans 13 residues. Per the germline V gene, CDR1 is LNHDA and CDR2 is SQIVND (reference sequence). The CDR3 DNA reads as TGTGCCAGTAGCGAGGTTGATGGAAACACCATATATTTT. This codes for CASSEVDGNTIYF.

The V call is TRBV12-3 or TRBV12-4, the J call TRBJ2-5, with 7 bases identical to TRBD2. The CDR3 has 12 residues. The J segment lost 3 bases and the V segment lost 8 bases, leaving 3 bases of the junction unmatched. The CDR3 DNA follows: TGTGCCAGCGGGACTACTGAAGAGACCCAGTACTTC. This gives the protein CASGTTEETQYF.

The chain links TRBV12-3 or TRBV12-4 to TRBJ1-6, with TRBD1 matching 8 bases. With V trimmed by 5 bases and J by 9 bases, 3 bases remained unmatched. The CDR3 consists of 13 residues. CDR3 protein: CASSGQGSSPLHF. The CDR3 nucleotides are TGTGCCAGCAGTGGACAGGGTAGTTCACCCCTCCACTTT.

The chain employs TRBV3-1 (or the pseudogene TRBV3-2) and TRBJ2-6; D ambiguous. CDR1 LGHDT and CDR2 YNNKEL come from the germline V gene (reference sequence). The V and J ends lost 1 base and 2 bases respectively, with 6 bases between them. The CDR3 sequence is 15 residues long. In nucleotides, the CDR3 is TGTGCCAGCAGCCAAGTCTTTGCTGGGGCCAACGTCCTGACTTTC. This encodes CASSQVFAGANVLTF.

This chain joins TRBV4-1 and TRBJ1-2; D is undetermined. This CDR3 region has 15 residues. V was trimmed by 0 bases and J by 8 bases, leaving 16 bases between them. Germline V gene lookup returns CDR1 MGHRA and CDR2 YSYEKL. The CDR3 here is CASSQELGPNWGYTF. CDR3 coding DNA: TGCGCCAGCAGCCAAGAGCTTGGTCCCAACTGGGGCTACACCTTC.

V gene TRBV5-5 combines with J gene TRBJ2-3; D is uncertain. Germline CDR1 and CDR2: SGHKS and YYEKEE (reference sequence). The V and J ends lost 2 bases and 2 bases respectively, with 6 bases between them. The CDR3 extends over 13 amino acids. CDR3: CASSFDITDTQYF. DNA of the CDR3: TGTGCCAGCAGCTTCGACATCACAGATACGCAGTATTTT.

The chain joins TRBV7-2 to TRBJ1-4; 9 bases align to TRBD1. Germline loops: CDR1 SGHTA, CDR2 FQGNSA. V lost 3 bases and J lost 5; bases outside the gene matches: 1. The CDR3 runs 14 residues. The CDR3 coding sequence is TGTGCCAGCAGCTTGGGGACAGGGAATGAAAAACTGTTTTTT. This sequence encodes CASSLGTGNEKLFF.